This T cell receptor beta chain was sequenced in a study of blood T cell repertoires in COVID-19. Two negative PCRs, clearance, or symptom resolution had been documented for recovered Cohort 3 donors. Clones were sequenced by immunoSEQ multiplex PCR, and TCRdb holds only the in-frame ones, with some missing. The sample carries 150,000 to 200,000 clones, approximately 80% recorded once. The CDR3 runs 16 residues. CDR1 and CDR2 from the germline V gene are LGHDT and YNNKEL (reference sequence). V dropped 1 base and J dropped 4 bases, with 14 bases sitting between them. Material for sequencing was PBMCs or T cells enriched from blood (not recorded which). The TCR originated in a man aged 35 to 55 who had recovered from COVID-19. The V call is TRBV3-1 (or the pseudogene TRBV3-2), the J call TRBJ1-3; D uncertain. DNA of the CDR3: TGTGCCAGCAGCCAAGCCGTAACTAGCGGGGGAAACACCATATATTTT. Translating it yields CASSQAVTSGGNTIYF.